This record covers a single TCR beta chain. Germline-derived CDR1 and CDR2 are SGHTA and FQGNSA. The CDR3 runs to 15 residues. V was cut by 5 bases and J by 11 bases, with 23 bases left in between. This entry belongs to a study of blood T cell repertoires in COVID-19. The wider study: The study drew acute and convalescent COVID-19 samples from the United States, Italy and Spain. Sources were T cells, B-cell-depleted T cells, or PBMCs; the material itself was cDNA or gDNA.

Original analysis: Reference gene primer amplification gave nucleated cell count estimates. Assay: immunoSEQ multiplex PCR; the TCRdb copy retains only in-frame clones and omits some. The DNA was the basis for D and trimming; V, J and clone size are from that table. The data hold about 76,000 clones, with 70% to 90% observed a single time. This TCR derives from a woman in her sixties with acute or convalescent COVID-19. The sample consisted of peripheral blood. The chain is built from TRBV7-2 and TRBJ2-3; the D gene is possibly TRBD2 (7 bases). The CDR3 bases are TGTGCCAGCAGCGGGGCGGGGGCCTACCTGGGTGGGCAGTATTTT. It translates to CASSGAGAYLGGQYF.